This T cell receptor (beta chain) was retrieved from a study of CD8 T cells in Susac syndrome (dated by TCRdb to between 2018 and 2020). Context from the whole study: Repertoire sequencing was used to test whether CD8+ T cell activation and differentiation in Susac syndrome was antigen driven. CD8+ T cell repertoire clonality was compared between about a dozen healthy donors, approximately 14 Susac syndrome patients and around 16 multiple sclerosis patients.

Overall study results and their limits: The number of individuals in the TCR sequencing and HLA analysis was acknowledged as relatively small.

RNA was extracted with the RNeasy kit and 0.5 to 1 ug was reverse transcribed using random hexamers. The immunoSEQ multiplex PCR assay, which covers 54 Vbeta and 13 Jbeta segments, was used to amplify TCR beta CDR3 regions. PCR amplification bias was corrected using a synthetic template baseline for primer optimization and computational correction. For the original study's pipeline: Reads were annotated to V, D and J genes per IMGT and analyzed with immunoSEQ Analyzer, keeping only productive sequences. Clonality was calculated as one minus the Shannon entropy normalized by log2 of the number of productive unique sequences. For each patient and control, public and private clones were evaluated among the 100 most prevalent clones. Clones were defined as Susac-specific when absent from the healthy and MS cohorts, from fewer than 1,300 published viral clones and from other ImmuneACCESS disease sequences. TCRdb reran the public reads through fastp at Q25 and MiXCR, keeping productive beta chains. CDR3 protein sequences are deduplicated, and each keeps its most common genes and DNA. TCRdb's processing, not the authors', yielded these V and J calls. The table for this sample lists 350,000 to 550,000 distinct CDR3 sequences; around 85% of them were counted only once. Approximately 0.12% of the sample rests with the top ten.

Peripheral blood CD8+ and CD4+ T cells from healthy donors, Susac syndrome patients and multiple sclerosis patients were profiled by high-throughput TCR beta sequencing. Treatment-naive patients with stable or active relapsing-remitting disease fulfilling revised McDonald criteria were used as multiple sclerosis controls. Bulk CD8+ and CD4+ T cells were purified magnetically by negative isolation, whereas CD8+ TEMRA cells were enriched by FACS. Blood was collected in EDTA tubes and processed within 24 hours, with PBMCs isolated through density gradient centrifugation. PBMCs destined for TCR sequencing were cryopreserved in liquid nitrogen and later thawed in a 37 °C water bath. Purity of sorted or isolated CD4+, CD8+ and CD8+ TEMRA cells was at least 90%. Remarks on this clonotype: The target of this receptor is not known. No per-base quality is available; no much larger clone lies one base away.

The TCR sequence derives from a human donor with multiple sclerosis. Sequenced material: CD8+ T cells from PBMCs.

The DNA sequence is TGTGCCAGCAGTGTGGCAGGGATATCCCGCGAGCAGTACTTC. The resulting protein is CASSVAGISREQYF. This sequence uses TRBV6-1 and TRBJ2-7; TRBD1 is a possible D gene, resting on 5 matching bases. V drops 4 bases and J drops 6 bases, leaving 16 bases in between. Including cysteine and phenylalanine, the CDR3 has 14 amino acids. The entry retains the CDR3 DNA only, 42 bases that are in frame from base 1. Taken from the germline V gene, the CDR1 and CDR2 loops are MNHNS and SASEGT.